The 9 T cell receptor beta chains listed next were all sequenced from one sample in a study of regulatory T cells in long-lasting Graves disease. Time point specified: newly diagnosed GD, antithyroid drugs for less than 3 months. TCR sequences were obtained from RNA taken from PBMCs. Arm-PCR of CDR3 regions and iRepertoire HTBI primers were used to build TCR beta libraries. TCRdb independently ran MiXCR on the multiplex PCR reads; one entry per CDR3 protein. Of 400,000 to 500,000 distinct CDR3 sequences in the sample, 11% to 15% were seen once. The same specimen was also included in a second study, on T cells in Graves' hyperthyroidism and ophthalmopathy.

The sequenced sample was peripheral blood mononuclear cells (PBMCs), obtained at new diagnosis, from a patient treated with antithyroid drugs. The receptors here all came from a woman aged 45-59 years with Graves disease.

This clonotype was seen a few times. This chain joins TRBV30 and TRBJ2-6; no clear D gene. This CDR3 is built from 16 residues. The germline V gene has CDR1 GTSNPN and CDR2 SVGIG (reference sequence). V was shortened by 3 bases and J by 0 bases, with 12 bases between the two germline ends. The DNA for the CDR3 is TGTGCCTGGAGCCCGTCAAAGGTCTCTGGGGCCAACGTCCTGACTTTC. Its protein is CAWSPSKVSGANVLTF. Full variable domain (remainder filled in from reference TRBV30 and TRBJ2-6): SQTIHQWPATLVQPVGSPLSLECTVEGTSNPNLYWYRQAAGRGLQLLFYSVGIGQISSEVPQNLSASRPQDRQFILSSKKLLLSDSGFYLCAWSPSKVSGANVLTFGAGSRLTVL.

The CDR3 region is CAWSEGQGQGYTF. CDR3 nucleotides: TGTGCCTGGAGTGAGGGACAGGGGCAAGGCTACACCTTC. This chain links TRBV30 with TRBJ1-2; TRBD1 matches 10 bases. J was trimmed by 8 bases and V by 1 base; bases with no gene match: 4. This CDR3 has 13 residues. Germline V gene sequence: CDR1 GTSNPN, CDR2 SVGIG (reference sequence).

The rearrangement joins TRBV12-3 or TRBV12-4 to TRBJ2-5; D is tentatively TRBD1 or TRBD2 (5 bases each). The CDR3 is 15 residues long. V was shortened by 6 bases and J by 10 bases, with 24 bases between the two germline ends. CDR3 sequence (DNA): TGTGCCAGCAGCTTTCTCCGGGACCGAACGTACGACCAGTACTTC. Translated, it gives CASSFLRDRTYDQYF.

This clonotype has a handful of counts. This chain joins TRBV7-2 and TRBJ2-3; tentatively, D is TRBD2 (6 bases). Germline V gene sequence: CDR1 SGHTA, CDR2 FQGNSA. V was trimmed by 5 bases and J by 2 bases, leaving 17 bases between them. The CDR3 is 16 residues long. CDR3 sequence: CASSPGLGGYTDTQYF. CDR3 in DNA: TGTGCCAGCAGCCCGGGACTCGGGGGATACACAGATACGCAGTATTTT.

This clonotype has at least ten counts. The chain recombines TRBV29-1 with TRBJ1-1; possible D gene TRBD1, 5 bases. V dropped 1 base and J dropped 0 bases, with 9 bases sitting between them. Germline lookup yields CDR1 SQVTM and CDR2 ANQGSEA. The length of the CDR3 is 14 residues. DNA of the CDR3: TGCAGCGTTGAAGGGACACTCATGAACACTGAAGCTTTCTTT. Amino acid sequence: CSVEGTLMNTEAFF.

At least ten counts were recorded for this clonotype. The CDR3: CASSLPQGGADTQYF. The CDR3 DNA reads as TGTGCCAGCAGTTTACCCCAAGGTGGGGCAGATACGCAGTATTTT. The chain employs TRBV28 and TRBJ2-3; no clear D gene. Trimming removed 2 bases at V and 4 bases at J, with 13 bases between. The CDR3 covers 15 residues. Germline V gene sequence: CDR1 MDHEN, CDR2 SYDVKM.

This clonotype was observed many times. The V gene is TRBV6-5, the J gene TRBJ1-2; the match to TRBD1 covers 8 bases. The length of the CDR3 is 15 residues. Germline V gene lookup returns CDR1 MNHEY and CDR2 SVGAGI. Unmatched junction bases numbered 6, after V lost 2 bases and J lost 4 bases. CDR3 in DNA: TGTGCCAGCAGTTACGCTAGCGGGACAGGCTATGGCTACACCTTC. Its protein is CASSYASGTGYGYTF.

This clonotype was seen many times. The chain links TRBV6-2 or TRBV6-3 to TRBJ1-5; D is uncertain. The CDR3 consists of 13 residues. V lost 6 bases, J lost 6 bases, and 12 bases lay in between. Per the germline V gene, CDR1 is MNHEY and CDR2 is SVGEGT. The CDR3: CASSEGSSQPQHF. DNA for the CDR3: TGTGCCAGCAGCGAAGGTTCAAGTCAGCCCCAGCATTTT.

This rearrangement joins TRBV9 to TRBJ1-3; no firm D call. The V end was cut by 0 bases, the J end by 0 bases, with 10 bases between. Germline V gene lookup returns CDR1 SGDLS and CDR2 YYNGEE. This CDR3 contains 16 residues. CDR3 DNA: TGTGCCAGCAGCGTAGCCCAGACGCACTCTGGAAACACCATATATTTT. Translation gives CASSVAQTHSGNTIYF.